This paragraph reports one T cell receptor (beta chain). This clonotype was seen a handful of times. The antigen it binds to is not known. No clone much larger than this one lies a single base away; base qualities are absent. The data originate from a study of blood T cells in healthy people across ages (dated by TCRdb to between 2014 and 2017). For context, the study as a whole: Template switching captured roughly one uniquely barcoded TCR beta cDNA molecule per two T cells in model experiments. Using the same blood draw, the study looked at two additional independent replicas of 1 million unique cDNA reads for two donors, one aged 18 to 30 and the other aged 80 or older. To avoid experimental bias, donors of different ages were spread randomly across the sequencing lanes. Using deep sequencing normalized with unique cDNA molecular identifiers, the study measured how TCR beta repertoire diversity changes with age. Four age groups were formed from the donors: young (average 16 years), middle-aged (approximately 39), aged (62) and long-lived (more than 75). What the study reported, not specific to this receptor: As age increased, observed TCR beta diversity per million T cells dropped in a roughly linear way, and a significant reduction was already evident by age 40. Total diversity estimates from one million sequenced T cells were considered lower bounds and underestimates. Because donor CMV infection status was unknown, age-related changes in expanded clonotypes were potentially confounded. Observed TCR beta diversity correlated strongly with the percentage of naive T cells measured by flow cytometry. Since profiling was done on bulk unsorted PBMCs, naive and antigen-experienced compartments could not be conclusively compared. Compared with the aged group, the long-lived group had more naive CD4+ T cells, fewer expanded clones and increased TCR diversity, suggesting age selection.

Libraries were constructed by 5' RACE. Sequencing took place on an Illumina HiSeq 2500. The second PCR ran for about 6 to 11 cycles and used a J-beta primer mix along with a sample-barcoded 5' primer. A template-switch 5' adaptor carrying 12 random nucleotides introduced a unique molecular identifier onto each TCR beta cDNA molecule. Each sample yielded at least 2.5 million CDR3-containing paired-end reads. First-strand cDNA was synthesized from all RNA with the Mint cDNA synthesis kit, primed by a TRBC-specific oligonucleotide. All cDNA was treated with uracil-DNA glycosylase and then went through a first 18-cycle PCR with the universal primers M1SS and BC2_uni_R. The study's processing was this. For normalization, 1 million high-quality reads, each with a distinct molecular identifier, were randomly selected from each sample. Reads sharing molecular identifiers were discarded rather than binned into consensus sequences. MiTCR, with a Q25 quality threshold and the strictest error-elimination algorithm, was used for CDR3 identification, clonotype clustering and error correction. A nonparametric unseen species model using Euler transformation provided a lower-bound estimate of total TCR beta diversity. TCRdb reprocessed the public reads (quality trimming at Q25 with fastp, clone calling with MiXCR) and kept in-frame beta chains. Every CDR3 protein is listed once, alongside the most common genes and DNA of its rows. TCRdb's processing, not the authors', yielded these V and J calls. A total of about 1.6 million distinct CDR3 sequences appear in this sample, about 32% of them only once. The ten largest clones take up about 11% of the sample.

Systemically healthy Caucasian individuals from Russia, around 39 in total and aged roughly 6 to 95 years, were included as donors. Each donor gave about 9.8 milliliters of peripheral blood, drawn into EDTA-treated Vacutainer tubes. Ficoll-Paque density-gradient centrifugation was used to isolate PBMCs, with at least 6 million obtained per sample. Trizol reagent was used to extract total RNA from PBMCs, with at least 6 micrograms per sample. For every donor, flow cytometry on a PBMC aliquot measured the percentage of naive CD45RAhigh/CD27high T cells. This TCR derives from a woman in her 30s in good health. The specimen was blood.

CDR3 sequence: CASSPRGHYEQYF. The nucleotides are TGTGCCAGCAGTCCTCGGGGACACTACGAGCAGTACTTC. This sequence uses TRBV5-6 and TRBJ2-7, with TRBD1 perhaps the D gene, on 6 matching bases. CDR1 SGHDT and CDR2 YYEEEE were looked up in the germline V gene. Measured from the cysteine to the phenylalanine, the CDR3 is 13 residues long. The DNA shown is the 39-base CDR3, in frame from base 1. V is clipped by 5 bases and J by 3 bases, and the sequence between their germline boundaries is 12 bases long.